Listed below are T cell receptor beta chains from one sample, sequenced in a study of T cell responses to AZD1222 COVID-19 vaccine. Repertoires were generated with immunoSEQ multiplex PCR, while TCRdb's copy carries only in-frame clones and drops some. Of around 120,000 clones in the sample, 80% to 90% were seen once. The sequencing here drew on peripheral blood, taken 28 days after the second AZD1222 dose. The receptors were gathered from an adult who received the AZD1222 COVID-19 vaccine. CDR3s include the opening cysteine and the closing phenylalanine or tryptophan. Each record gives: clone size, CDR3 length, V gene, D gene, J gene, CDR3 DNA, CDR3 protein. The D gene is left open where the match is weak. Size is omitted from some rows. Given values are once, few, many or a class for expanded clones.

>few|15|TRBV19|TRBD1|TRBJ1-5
TGTGCCAGTAGTGCCGGACAGGGGGGACATCAGCCCCAGCATTTT
CASSAGQGGHQPQHF
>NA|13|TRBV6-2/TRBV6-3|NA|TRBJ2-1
TGTGCCAGCAGCCCGGGGTTCGGAAATGAGCAGTTCTTC
CASSPGFGNEQFF
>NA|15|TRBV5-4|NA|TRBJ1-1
TGTGCCAGCAGCTTGGCCGGAGGCTCGAACACTGAAGCTTTCTTT
CASSLAGGSNTEAFF
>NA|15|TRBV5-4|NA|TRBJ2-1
TGTGCCAGCAGCCGGGGCACAGTAGGCTACAATGAGCAGTTCTTC
CASSRGTVGYNEQFF
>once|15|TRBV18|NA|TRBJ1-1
TGTGCCAGCTCATACGGGGGAAGCGCGAACACTGAAGCTTTCTTT
CASSYGGSANTEAFF
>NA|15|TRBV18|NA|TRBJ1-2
TGTGCCAGCTCACCCGGACCCGAAGCTAACTATGGCTACACCTTC
CASSPGPEANYGYTF
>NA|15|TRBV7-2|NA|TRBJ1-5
TGTGCCAGCAGCGAAGCACAACTAAGACATCAGCCCCAGCATTTT
CASSEAQLRHQPQHF
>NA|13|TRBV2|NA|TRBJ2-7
TGTGCCAGCAGGTCGGGGCCCTCCTACGAGCAGTACTTC
CASRSGPSYEQYF
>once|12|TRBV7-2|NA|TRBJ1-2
TGTGCCAGCAGCTTCCGAAGGGGGGGCTACACCTTC
CASSFRRGGYTF
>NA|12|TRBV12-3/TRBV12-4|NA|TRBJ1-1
TGTGCCAGCACCTGGGGGGACACTGAAGCTTTCTTT
CASTWGDTEAFF
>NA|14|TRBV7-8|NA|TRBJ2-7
TGTGCCACCTCAAGGGATGGGAACTCCTACGAGCAGTACTTC
CATSRDGNSYEQYF
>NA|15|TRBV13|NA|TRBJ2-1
TGTGCCAGCAGCTTAACGGGGGTCCCCGAGAATGAGCAGTTCTTC
CASSLTGVPENEQFF
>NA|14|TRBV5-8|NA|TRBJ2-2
TGTGCCAGCAGTCGGACAGCGAACACCGGGGAGCTGTTTTTT
CASSRTANTGELFF
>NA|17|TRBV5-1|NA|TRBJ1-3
TGCGCCAGCAGCTTGGCCGGAGGTTCGCCCCCTGGAAACACCATATATTTT
CASSLAGGSPPGNTIYF
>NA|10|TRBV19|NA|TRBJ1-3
TGTGCCACCTTAGGAAACACCATATATTTT
CATLGNTIYF
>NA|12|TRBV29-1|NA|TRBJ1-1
TGCAGCGGAGACCTAGGCGGCCCTGAAGCTTTCTTT
CSGDLGGPEAFF
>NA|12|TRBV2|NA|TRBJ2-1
TGTGCCAGCAGTCGTGTGGGCAATGAGCAGTTCTTC
CASSRVGNEQFF
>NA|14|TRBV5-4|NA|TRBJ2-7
TGTGCCAGCAGTTCCCACGACGGGTTTGAGGAGCAGTACTTC
CASSSHDGFEEQYF
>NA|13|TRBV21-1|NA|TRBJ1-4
TGTGCCAGCAGCAAGTTCGGGGGCGAAAAACTGTTTTTT
CASSKFGGEKLFF
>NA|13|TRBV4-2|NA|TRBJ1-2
TGTGCCAGCAGCCCCGTAACTAACTATGGCTACACCTTC
CASSPVTNYGYTF
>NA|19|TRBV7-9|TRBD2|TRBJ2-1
TGTGCCAGCAGCACCCCGGTTCTAGCGGGGGGCCTTTCCTACAATGAGCAGTTCTTC
CASSTPVLAGGLSYNEQFF
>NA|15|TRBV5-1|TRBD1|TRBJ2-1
TGCGCCAGCAGCGGGACAGGGGAATCCTACAATGAGCAGTTCTTC
CASSGTGESYNEQFF
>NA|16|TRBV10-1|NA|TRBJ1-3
TGCGCCAGCAGTGATCCCGAGCTCGGCTCTGGAAACACCATATATTTT
CASSDPELGSGNTIYF
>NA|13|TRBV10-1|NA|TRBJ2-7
TGCGCCAGCAGTGAGGGGGTCGGGTACGAGCAGTACTTC
CASSEGVGYEQYF
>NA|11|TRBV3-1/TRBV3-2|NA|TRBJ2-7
TGTGCCAGCAGCCATAAATCCGAGCAGTACTTC
CASSHKSEQYF
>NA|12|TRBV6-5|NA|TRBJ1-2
TGTGCCAGCAGTACCCCCCAAGGGGGCTACACCTTC
CASSTPQGGYTF
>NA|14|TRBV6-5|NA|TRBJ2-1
TGTGCCAGCAGTTCAGGCGGAGGGGGGCACGAGCAGTTCTTC
CASSSGGGGHEQFF
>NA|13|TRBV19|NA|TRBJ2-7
TGTGCCAGTAGTCCAAGACTAGACTACGAGCAGTACTTC
CASSPRLDYEQYF
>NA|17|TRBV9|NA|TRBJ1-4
TGTGCCAGCAGCGTAGCCGGGACAATTGAACTCAATGAAAAACTGTTTTTT
CASSVAGTIELNEKLFF